The 3 T cell receptor beta chains listed next were all sequenced from one sample in a study of blood T cell repertoires in COVID-19. TCRdb keeps only in-frame clones here, not all; method: immunoSEQ multiplex PCR. Found here are more than 95,000 clones, around nine tenths of them singletons; the top ten hold 1.2%. The sequenced material came from peripheral blood. These receptor sequences come from a woman aged 80 or over with acute or convalescent COVID-19.

In DNA form, the CDR3 reads TGTGCCAGCAGTTCCACGGGACTAGCCCGACCGGCGACCCAGTACTTC. As protein: CASSSTGLARPATQYF. The chain combines TRBV27 with TRBJ2-5; 9 nucleotides agree with TRBD2. V gave up 4 bases and J gave up 7 bases; unmatched junction bases: 13. CDR1 MNHEY and CDR2 SMNVEV come from the germline V gene (reference sequence). CDR3 length: 16 amino acids.

This chain connects TRBV3-1 (or the pseudogene TRBV3-2) to TRBJ1-4, with D possibly TRBD1 on 5 matching bases. With 10 bases removed from V and 5 bases from J, the gap between germline ends came to 17 bases. CDR1 LGHDT and CDR2 YNNKEL come from the germline V gene (reference sequence). The CDR3 contains 14 residues. CDR3 protein: CATGGALRNEKLFF. The CDR3 DNA sequence: TGTGCCACCGGAGGGGCGTTAAGGAATGAAAAACTGTTTTTT.

V gene TRBV5-5 combines with J gene TRBJ2-7; 7 positions match TRBD1. CDR1 is SGHKS, CDR2 YYEKEE, per germline (reference sequence). The V and J ends lost 4 bases and 3 bases, in that order; junction bases with no gene match: 4. This CDR3 region has 13 residues. The chain's CDR3 is CASSQQGFYEQYF. In nucleotides, the CDR3 is TGTGCCAGCAGCCAACAGGGGTTCTACGAGCAGTACTTC.